The clone carrying this T cell receptor (beta chain) has only a few counts. Antigen specificity is unknown. The data derive from a study of OX40 agonist ivuxolimab in advanced cancers. Looking at the study overall: All patients had ivuxolimab intravenously every 2 weeks at 0.01 to 10 mg/kg. Patients with hepatocellular carcinoma, melanoma, renal cell or head and neck cancer made up the dose-escalation patients. Study outcomes and limitations: Relative to CD4+, CD8+ T cells held more expanded clones on average.

The method was immunoSEQ multiplex PCR; TCRdb's version includes in-frame clones alone and lacks a portion of them. This sample has 100,000 to 140,000 clones; under 95% occur once, and the top ten carry 1.2%. The V gene's germline CDR1 is MNHEY and CDR2 SVGAGI. The ends were cut back, 10 bases at V and 7 bases at J, with 2 bases in the middle. The CDR3 spans 8 residues. The sequencing here drew on CD4+ or CD8+ T cells sorted from blood, taken in a trial of the OX40 agonist ivuxolimab. The sequence derives from an adult with an advanced solid tumor such as melanoma, head and neck, liver or kidney cancer. The chain couples TRBV6-5 to TRBJ1-5, with no clear D. CDR3 DNA sequence: TGTGCCACCCAGCCCCAGCATTTT. It encodes CATQPQHF.